This T cell receptor beta chain was recovered during a study of technical replicates of blood from several donors. The table came from immunoSEQ multiplex PCR; TCRdb's copy has only in-frame clones and leaves some out. The table lists some 76,000 clones, approximately 98% of them singletons, with over 0.2% in the top ten. The sequencing sample was made of T cells isolated from PBMCs. The origin of this receptor is a human donor in good health.

DNA of the CDR3: TGTGCCAGCAGCTTACCCGGGACAGGGCAAGCTTTCTTT. Its protein product is CASSLPGTGQAFF. The chain recombines TRBV7-3 with TRBJ1-1; 9 nucleotides line up with TRBD1. V was clipped by 2 bases and J by 9 bases; unmatched bases: 4. The CDR3 loop spans 13 amino acids. Germline loops: CDR1 SGHTA, CDR2 FQGTGA. Looking up the rest from reference TRBV7-3 and TRBJ1-1 gives the full variable domain: GAGVSQTPSNKVTEKGKYVELRCDPISGHTALYWYRQSLGQGPEFLIYFQGTGAADDSGLPNDRFFAVRPEGSVSTLKIQRTERGDSAVYLCASSLPGTGQAFFGQGTRLTVV.